Listed below are T cell receptor beta chains from one sample, sequenced in a study of cytomegalovirus exposure and HLA in healthy donors. TCRdb's table, derived via immunoSEQ multiplex PCR, lists solely in-frame clones and lacks some. The sample consists of under 200,000 clones, around three quarters of them appearing once. The source material was PBMCs. The receptors come from a man aged 35-49 years in good health and CMV-seronegative. The CDR3 runs from the conserved cysteine through the conserved F or W. Fields, in order: clone size, V gene, CDR3 length, D gene, J gene, CDR3 protein, CDR3 DNA. A D gene is named only where the DNA matches it firmly. Some rows mark clone size as missing; the rest say once, few, many or name a class of expanded clone.

clone size: NA; V gene: TRBV9; CDR3 length: 12; D gene: NA; J gene: TRBJ1-1; CDR3 protein: CASSVVGTEAFF; CDR3 DNA: TGTGCCAGCAGCGTAGTCGGCACTGAAGCTTTCTTT
clone size: NA; V gene: TRBV7-8; CDR3 length: 14; D gene: TRBD1; J gene: TRBJ2-3; CDR3 protein: CASSNRGFMNTQYF; CDR3 DNA: TGTGCCAGCAGCAACAGGGGCTTCATGAATACGCAGTATTTT
clone size: few; V gene: TRBV4-1; CDR3 length: 16; D gene: NA; J gene: TRBJ2-7; CDR3 protein: CASSHSPQGRSYEQYF; CDR3 DNA: TGCGCCAGCAGCCATTCTCCACAGGGACGCTCCTACGAGCAGTACTTC
clone size: NA; V gene: TRBV4-3; CDR3 length: 15; D gene: TRBD1; J gene: TRBJ1-4; CDR3 protein: CASSQEGTGYEKLFF; CDR3 DNA: TGCGCCAGCAGCCAAGAGGGGACAGGGTATGAAAAACTGTTTTTT
clone size: NA; V gene: TRBV19; CDR3 length: 19; D gene: TRBD2; J gene: TRBJ2-2; CDR3 protein: CASSWDGLAGVLNTGELFF; CDR3 DNA: TGTGCCAGTAGTTGGGATGGGCTAGCGGGAGTGTTGAACACCGGGGAGCTGTTTTTT
clone size: NA; V gene: TRBV2; CDR3 length: 12; D gene: NA; J gene: TRBJ1-6; CDR3 protein: CATSTGNSPLHF; CDR3 DNA: TGTGCCACCAGTACAGGGAATTCACCCCTCCACTTT
clone size: medium-sized; V gene: TRBV10-3; CDR3 length: 16; D gene: TRBD1; J gene: TRBJ1-2; CDR3 protein: CAISSPGQGNQYGYTF; CDR3 DNA: TGTGCCATCAGCTCACCGGGACAGGGCAACCAATATGGCTACACCTTC
clone size: NA; V gene: TRBV12-5; CDR3 length: 12; D gene: NA; J gene: TRBJ1-5; CDR3 protein: CASAPRGQPQHF; CDR3 DNA: TGTGCTAGTGCTCCAAGGGGTCAGCCCCAGCATTTT
clone size: NA; V gene: TRBV11-2; CDR3 length: 15; D gene: TRBD2; J gene: TRBJ2-1; CDR3 protein: CASSSSGSSYNEQFF; CDR3 DNA: TGTGCCAGCAGCTCTAGCGGGAGTTCCTACAATGAGCAGTTCTTC
clone size: NA; V gene: TRBV5-1; CDR3 length: 16; D gene: TRBD2; J gene: TRBJ2-1; CDR3 protein: CASSLALAGAYNEQFF; CDR3 DNA: TGCGCCAGCAGCTTGGCACTAGCGGGTGCTTACAATGAGCAGTTCTTC
clone size: NA; V gene: TRBV7-2; CDR3 length: 14; D gene: NA; J gene: TRBJ2-7; CDR3 protein: CASSLSRGPYEQYF; CDR3 DNA: TGTGCCAGCAGCTTAAGTAGGGGTCCCTACGAGCAGTACTTC
clone size: few; V gene: TRBV19; CDR3 length: 14; D gene: TRBD2; J gene: TRBJ2-7; CDR3 protein: CASRPGTSWDEQYF; CDR3 DNA: TGTGCCAGTAGACCCGGGACTAGCTGGGACGAGCAGTACTTC
clone size: once; V gene: TRBV6-5; CDR3 length: 14; D gene: NA; J gene: TRBJ1-2; CDR3 protein: CASSYREKGYGYTF; CDR3 DNA: TGTGCCAGCAGTTACCGGGAGAAGGGGTATGGCTACACCTTC
clone size: NA; V gene: TRBV13; CDR3 length: 13; D gene: NA; J gene: TRBJ1-1; CDR3 protein: CASSFLRLTEAFF; CDR3 DNA: TGTGCCAGCAGCTTCCTCAGGCTCACTGAAGCTTTCTTT
clone size: once; V gene: TRBV6-4; CDR3 length: 16; D gene: TRBD1; J gene: TRBJ2-6; CDR3 protein: CASSEQGLAGANVLTF; CDR3 DNA: TGTGCCAGCAGTGAACAGGGGCTAGCTGGGGCCAACGTCCTGACTTTC
clone size: few; V gene: TRBV5-4; CDR3 length: 14; D gene: NA; J gene: TRBJ1-2; CDR3 protein: CASSLGQGIYGYTF; CDR3 DNA: TGTGCCAGCAGCTTGGGGCAGGGAATCTATGGCTACACCTTC
clone size: NA; V gene: TRBV19; CDR3 length: 15; D gene: TRBD1; J gene: TRBJ2-2; CDR3 protein: CASSGGTGNTGELFF; CDR3 DNA: TGTGCCAGTAGTGGGGGGACAGGGAACACCGGGGAGCTGTTTTTT
clone size: once; V gene: TRBV5-1; CDR3 length: 14; D gene: NA; J gene: TRBJ2-7; CDR3 protein: CASSQTGGSHEQYF; CDR3 DNA: TGCGCCAGCAGCCAGACAGGCGGCTCTCACGAGCAGTACTTC
clone size: NA; V gene: TRBV19; CDR3 length: 12; D gene: NA; J gene: TRBJ1-1; CDR3 protein: CASRQGTPEAFF; CDR3 DNA: TGTGCCAGTAGACAGGGTACCCCTGAAGCTTTCTTT
clone size: few; V gene: TRBV29-1; CDR3 length: 12; D gene: TRBD1; J gene: TRBJ1-1; CDR3 protein: CSVVKGALGPFF; CDR3 DNA: TGCAGCGTTGTAAAGGGGGCCCTGGGACCTTTCTTT
clone size: NA; V gene: TRBV12-5; CDR3 length: 12; D gene: NA; J gene: TRBJ2-5; CDR3 protein: CGTFAGPETQYF; CDR3 DNA: TGCGGGACCTTCGCGGGGCCAGAGACCCAGTACTTC
clone size: NA; V gene: TRBV18; CDR3 length: 15; D gene: NA; J gene: TRBJ1-2; CDR3 protein: CASSPGPGTFYGYTF; CDR3 DNA: TGTGCCAGCTCACCTGGCCCCGGGACATTCTATGGCTACACCTTC
clone size: once; V gene: TRBV5-6; CDR3 length: 14; D gene: NA; J gene: TRBJ1-1; CDR3 protein: CASSLVRGLTEAFF; CDR3 DNA: TGTGCCAGCAGCTTGGTTCGGGGGTTGACTGAAGCTTTCTTT
clone size: NA; V gene: TRBV27; CDR3 length: 13; D gene: TRBD1; J gene: TRBJ2-7; CDR3 protein: CASSWTGPYEQYF; CDR3 DNA: TGTGCCAGCAGTTGGACAGGTCCCTACGAGCAGTACTTC
clone size: NA; V gene: TRBV7-2; CDR3 length: 15; D gene: NA; J gene: TRBJ2-4; CDR3 protein: CASSLAQGSKNIQYF; CDR3 DNA: TGTGCCAGCAGCTTAGCCCAGGGTAGCAAAAACATTCAGTACTTC
clone size: NA; V gene: TRBV7-2; CDR3 length: 13; D gene: NA; J gene: TRBJ2-2; CDR3 protein: CANLGGAPGELFF; CDR3 DNA: TGTGCCAACCTGGGCGGGGCACCCGGGGAGCTGTTTTTT
clone size: NA; V gene: TRBV5-6; CDR3 length: 15; D gene: NA; J gene: TRBJ1-5; CDR3 protein: CASSLAGGSNQPQHF; CDR3 DNA: TGTGCCAGCAGCTTGGCCGGGGGTAGCAATCAGCCCCAGCATTTT
clone size: once; V gene: TRBV19; CDR3 length: 15; D gene: NA; J gene: TRBJ2-7; CDR3 protein: CASTTTGISSYEQYF; CDR3 DNA: TGTGCCAGTACCACCACAGGGATTAGCTCCTACGAGCAGTACTTC
clone size: NA; V gene: TRBV6-6; CDR3 length: 14; D gene: TRBD1; J gene: TRBJ1-1; CDR3 protein: CASSPDRGGTEAFF; CDR3 DNA: TGTGCCAGCAGCCCGGACAGGGGCGGCACTGAAGCTTTCTTT
clone size: NA; V gene: TRBV7-3; CDR3 length: 13; D gene: NA; J gene: TRBJ2-7; CDR3 protein: CAGREQLTYEQYF; CDR3 DNA: TGTGCCGGCCGGGAACAACTCACCTACGAGCAGTACTTC
clone size: NA; V gene: TRBV7-7; CDR3 length: 18; D gene: TRBD2; J gene: TRBJ2-3; CDR3 protein: CASSLTAGGLGGTDTQYF; CDR3 DNA: TGTGCCAGCAGCTTAACAGCGGGAGGGCTCGGGGGGACAGATACGCAGTATTTT
clone size: NA; V gene: TRBV5-1; CDR3 length: 15; D gene: NA; J gene: TRBJ2-3; CDR3 protein: CASSFYPRRTDTQYF; CDR3 DNA: TGCGCCAGCAGCTTCTACCCGAGGAGGACAGATACGCAGTATTTT
clone size: NA; V gene: TRBV2; CDR3 length: 13; D gene: NA; J gene: TRBJ2-1; CDR3 protein: CASSGGSGDEQFF; CDR3 DNA: TGTGCCAGCAGTGGCGGTAGCGGTGATGAGCAGTTCTTC
clone size: few; V gene: TRBV7-9; CDR3 length: 15; D gene: NA; J gene: TRBJ1-4; CDR3 protein: CASSFETPGEEKLFF; CDR3 DNA: TGTGCCAGCAGCTTCGAAACCCCGGGGGAGGAAAAACTGTTTTTT
clone size: few; V gene: TRBV19; CDR3 length: 17; D gene: NA; J gene: TRBJ2-1; CDR3 protein: CASSISLDRALYNEQFF; CDR3 DNA: TGTGCCAGTAGTATCTCCCTTGACAGAGCCCTCTACAATGAGCAGTTCTTC
clone size: NA; V gene: TRBV7-9; CDR3 length: 15; D gene: TRBD1; J gene: TRBJ1-3; CDR3 protein: CASRDRGLSGNTIYF; CDR3 DNA: TGTGCCAGCCGGGACAGGGGGCTCTCTGGAAACACCATATATTTT
clone size: few; V gene: TRBV27; CDR3 length: 14; D gene: NA; J gene: TRBJ1-5; CDR3 protein: CASSLSAGHQPQHF; CDR3 DNA: TGTGCCAGCAGTTTATCCGCGGGGCATCAGCCCCAGCATTTT
clone size: few; V gene: TRBV4-1; CDR3 length: 16; D gene: NA; J gene: TRBJ2-7; CDR3 protein: CASSQDFSSVTYEQYF; CDR3 DNA: TGCGCCAGCAGCCAAGATTTCTCATCGGTTACCTACGAGCAGTACTTC
clone size: NA; V gene: TRBV9; CDR3 length: 17; D gene: TRBD1; J gene: TRBJ1-5; CDR3 protein: CASSVGTPGTGVQPQHF; CDR3 DNA: TGTGCCAGCAGCGTAGGAACCCCCGGGACAGGGGTCCAGCCCCAGCATTTT
clone size: few; V gene: TRBV6-5; CDR3 length: 14; D gene: TRBD1; J gene: TRBJ2-2; CDR3 protein: CASSYTGGFGELFF; CDR3 DNA: TGTGCCAGCAGCTACACAGGGGGCTTCGGGGAGCTGTTTTTT
clone size: NA; V gene: TRBV7-9; CDR3 length: 13; D gene: NA; J gene: TRBJ2-7; CDR3 protein: CASSLASGNEQYF; CDR3 DNA: TGTGCCAGCAGCTTAGCGTCGGGTAACGAGCAGTACTTC
clone size: NA; V gene: TRBV10-3; CDR3 length: 17; D gene: TRBD2; J gene: TRBJ2-1; CDR3 protein: CAISGGLAGVGVNEQFF; CDR3 DNA: TGTGCCATCAGTGGTGGACTAGCGGGAGTGGGAGTCAATGAGCAGTTCTTC
clone size: NA; V gene: TRBV7-8; CDR3 length: 17; D gene: TRBD2; J gene: TRBJ2-5; CDR3 protein: CASSPFGASGAQETQYF; CDR3 DNA: TGTGCCAGCAGCCCCTTTGGGGCTAGCGGGGCCCAAGAGACCCAGTACTTC